The clone carrying this TCR delta chain was observed a handful of times. This may come from a read error, since a much larger clone is one base off. Different DNA sequences within this sample yield the same CDR3. CDR3 size: 15 residues. Germline CDR1 and CDR2: GEAIGNYY and EKD. V was pared by 0 bases and J by 1 base, with 2 bases of the junction left unmatched. The data originate from a study of gamma-delta T cells after stem cell transplantation. TCRdb used CATT to re-call clones from the RT-PCR reads. The profile shows some 10,000 delta-chain clones, 1% to 1.5% of them singletons. This chain uses TRDV2 with TRDJ1; TRDD3 matches at 9 bases. The source of this sequence is a human donor. It is not recorded whose cells these are; they may come from a transplant donor. Material: gamma-delta T cells. The CDR3 DNA reads TGTGCCTGTGACACCCTGGGGGATCGCACCGATAAACTCATCTTT. This codes for CACDTLGDRTDKLIF.